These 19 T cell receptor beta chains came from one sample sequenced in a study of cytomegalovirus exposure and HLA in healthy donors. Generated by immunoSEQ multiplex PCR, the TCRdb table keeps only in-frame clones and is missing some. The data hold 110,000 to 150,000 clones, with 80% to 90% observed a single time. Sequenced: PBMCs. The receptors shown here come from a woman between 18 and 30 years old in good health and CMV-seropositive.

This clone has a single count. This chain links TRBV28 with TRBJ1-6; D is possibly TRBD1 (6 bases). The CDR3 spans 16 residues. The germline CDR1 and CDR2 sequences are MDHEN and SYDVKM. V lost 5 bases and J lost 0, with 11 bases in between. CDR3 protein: CASSKDRSSYNSPLHF. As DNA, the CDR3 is TGTGCCAGCAGTAAAGACAGGAGCTCCTATAATTCACCCCTCCACTTT.

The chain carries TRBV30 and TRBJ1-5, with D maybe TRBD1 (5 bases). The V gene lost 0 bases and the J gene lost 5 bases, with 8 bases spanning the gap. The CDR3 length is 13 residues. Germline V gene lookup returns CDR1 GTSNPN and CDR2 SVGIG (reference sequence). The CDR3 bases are TGTGCCTGGAGTGTCTTAGGGGATCAGCCCCAGCATTTT. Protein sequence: CAWSVLGDQPQHF.

CDR3 DNA: TGTGCCAGCAGCCGGCGACAGGGGGATAGCTATGGCTACACCTTC. It encodes CASSRRQGDSYGYTF. The chain employs TRBV7-2 and TRBJ1-2; 9 nucleotides agree with TRBD1. This CDR3 is built from 15 residues. Germline values: CDR1 SGHTA, CDR2 FQGNSA. V gave up 5 bases and J gave up 4 bases; unmatched junction bases: 8.

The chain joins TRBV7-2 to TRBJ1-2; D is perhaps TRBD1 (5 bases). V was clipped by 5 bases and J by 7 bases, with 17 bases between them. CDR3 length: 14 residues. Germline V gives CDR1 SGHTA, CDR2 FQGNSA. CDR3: CASSDSGGMGGYTF. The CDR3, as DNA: TGTGCCAGCAGCGACTCGGGGGGAATGGGTGGCTACACCTTC. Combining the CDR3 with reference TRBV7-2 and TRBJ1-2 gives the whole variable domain GAGVSQSPSNKVTEKGKDVELRCDPISGHTALYWYRQSLGQGLEFLIYFQGNSAPDKSGLPSDRFSAERTGGSVSTLTIQRTQQEDSAVYLCASSDSGGMGGYTFGSGTRLTVV.

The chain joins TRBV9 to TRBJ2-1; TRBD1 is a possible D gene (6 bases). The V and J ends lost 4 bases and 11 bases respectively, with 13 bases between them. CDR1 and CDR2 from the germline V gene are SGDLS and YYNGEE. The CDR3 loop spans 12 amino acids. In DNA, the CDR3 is TGTGCCAGCAGCCCCAGACAGGAGAAGCAGTTCTTC. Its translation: CASSPRQEKQFF.

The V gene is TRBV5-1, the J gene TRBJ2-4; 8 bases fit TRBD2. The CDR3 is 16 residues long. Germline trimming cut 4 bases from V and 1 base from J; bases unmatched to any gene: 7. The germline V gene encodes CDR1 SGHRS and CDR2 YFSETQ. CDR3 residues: CASSHGGAVAKNIQYF. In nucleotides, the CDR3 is TGCGCCAGCAGCCACGGGGGGGCGGTGGCCAAAAACATTCAGTACTTC.

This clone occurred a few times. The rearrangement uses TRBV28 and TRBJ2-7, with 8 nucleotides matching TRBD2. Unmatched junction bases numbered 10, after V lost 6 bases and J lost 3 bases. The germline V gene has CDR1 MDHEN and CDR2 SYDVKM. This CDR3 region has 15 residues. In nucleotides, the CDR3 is TGTGCCAGCAGCCAAACTAGCGGCCCCCGCTACGAGCAGTACTTC. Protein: CASSQTSGPRYEQYF.

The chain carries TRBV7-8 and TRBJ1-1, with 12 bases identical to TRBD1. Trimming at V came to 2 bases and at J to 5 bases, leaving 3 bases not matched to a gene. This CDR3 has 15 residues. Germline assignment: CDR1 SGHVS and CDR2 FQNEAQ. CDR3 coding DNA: TGTGCCAGCAGCTTATCGGGACAGGGGGCGACTGAAGCTTTCTTT. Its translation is CASSLSGQGATEAFF.

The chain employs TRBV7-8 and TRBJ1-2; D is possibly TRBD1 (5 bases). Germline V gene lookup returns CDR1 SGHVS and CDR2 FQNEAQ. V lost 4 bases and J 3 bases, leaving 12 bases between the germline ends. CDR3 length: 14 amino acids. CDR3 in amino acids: CASSSLAGDYGYTF. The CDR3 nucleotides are TGTGCCAGCAGCTCCCTCGCGGGGGACTATGGCTACACCTTC.

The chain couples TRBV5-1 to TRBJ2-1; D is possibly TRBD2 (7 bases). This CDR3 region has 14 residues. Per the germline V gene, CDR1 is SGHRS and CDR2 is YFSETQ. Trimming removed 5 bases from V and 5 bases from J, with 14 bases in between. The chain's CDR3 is CASSRGAGHNEQFF. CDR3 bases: TGCGCCAGCAGTCGGGGGGCAGGACACAATGAGCAGTTCTTC.

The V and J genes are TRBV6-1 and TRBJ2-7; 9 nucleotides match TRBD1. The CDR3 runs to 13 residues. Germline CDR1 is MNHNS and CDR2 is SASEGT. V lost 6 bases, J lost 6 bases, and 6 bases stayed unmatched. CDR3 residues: CASSGTGSSEQYF. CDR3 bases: TGTGCCAGCAGCGGGACAGGGTCGAGCGAGCAGTACTTC.

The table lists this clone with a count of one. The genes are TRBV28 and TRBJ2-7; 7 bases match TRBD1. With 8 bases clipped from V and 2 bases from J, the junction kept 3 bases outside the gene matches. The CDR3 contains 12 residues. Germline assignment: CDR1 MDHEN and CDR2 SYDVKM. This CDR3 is CASRDSPYEQYF. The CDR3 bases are TGTGCCAGCCGGGACAGTCCCTACGAGCAGTACTTC. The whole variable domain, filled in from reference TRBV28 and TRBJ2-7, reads DVKVTQSSRYLVKRTGEKVFLECVQDMDHENMFWYRQDPGLGLRLIYFSYDVKMKEKGDIPEGYSVSREKKERFSLILESASTNQTSMYLCASRDSPYEQYFGPGTRLTVT.

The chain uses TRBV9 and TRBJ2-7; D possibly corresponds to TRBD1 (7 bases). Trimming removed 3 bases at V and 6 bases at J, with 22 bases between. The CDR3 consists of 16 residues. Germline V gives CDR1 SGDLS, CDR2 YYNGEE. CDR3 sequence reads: CASSARPTGMGGEQYF. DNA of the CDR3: TGTGCCAGCAGCGCCCGACCGACAGGGATGGGAGGCGAGCAGTACTTC.

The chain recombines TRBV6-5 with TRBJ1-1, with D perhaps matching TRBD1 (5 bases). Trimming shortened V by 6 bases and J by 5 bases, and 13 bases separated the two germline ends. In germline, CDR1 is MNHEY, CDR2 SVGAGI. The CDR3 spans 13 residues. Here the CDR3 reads CASSPGPQTEAFF. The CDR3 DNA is TGTGCCAGCAGCCCAGGGCCCCAGACTGAAGCTTTCTTT.

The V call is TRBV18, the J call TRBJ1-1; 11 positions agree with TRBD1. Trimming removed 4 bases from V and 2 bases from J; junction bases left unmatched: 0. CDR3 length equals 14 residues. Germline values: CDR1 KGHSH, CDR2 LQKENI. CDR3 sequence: CASSRTGGNTEAFF. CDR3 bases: TGTGCCAGCTCACGGACAGGGGGCAACACTGAAGCTTTCTTT.

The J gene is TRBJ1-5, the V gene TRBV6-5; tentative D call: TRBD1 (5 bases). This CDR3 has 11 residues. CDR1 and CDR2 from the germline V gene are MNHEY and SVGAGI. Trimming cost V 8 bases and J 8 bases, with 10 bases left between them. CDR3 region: CASGKGEPQHF. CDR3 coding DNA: TGTGCCAGCGGTAAAGGGGAGCCCCAGCATTTT.

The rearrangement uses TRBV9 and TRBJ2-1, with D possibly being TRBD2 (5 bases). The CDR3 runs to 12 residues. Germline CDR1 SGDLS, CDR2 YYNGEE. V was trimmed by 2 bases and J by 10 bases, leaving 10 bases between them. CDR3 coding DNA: TGTGCCAGCAGCGTTCGAGAGGGAGAGCAGTTCTTC. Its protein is CASSVREGEQFF.

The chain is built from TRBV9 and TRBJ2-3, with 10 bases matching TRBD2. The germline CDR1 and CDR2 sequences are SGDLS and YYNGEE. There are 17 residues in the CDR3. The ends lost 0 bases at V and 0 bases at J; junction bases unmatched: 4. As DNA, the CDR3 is TGTGCCAGCAGCGTAGCCAAGCGGGGGGGCAGCACAGATACGCAGTATTTT. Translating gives CASSVAKRGGSTDTQYF.

As DNA, the CDR3 is TGTGCCTGGAGTGTACTCCAGGCCTACGAGCAGTACTTC. Translation: CAWSVLQAYEQYF. The chain combines TRBV30 with TRBJ2-7; no reliable D call. Trimming removed 0 bases from V and 2 bases from J, with 8 bases in between. Germline-derived CDR1 and CDR2 are GTSNPN and SVGIG (reference sequence). The CDR3 length is 13 residues. Looking up the rest from reference TRBV30 and TRBJ2-7 gives the full variable domain: SQTIHQWPATLVQPVGSPLSLECTVEGTSNPNLYWYRQAAGRGLQLLFYSVGIGQISSEVPQNLSASRPQDRQFILSSKKLLLSDSGFYLCAWSVLQAYEQYFGPGTRLTVT.